A selection of T cell receptor beta chains follows, all from one sample in a study of vaccination and CD4 T cells after COVID-19. Their recognized antigens are unknown. TCRdb recomputed calls from the PCR reads with MiXCR, one row per CDR3 protein. The sample lists 15,000 to 20,000 distinct CDR3 sequences; 40% to 50% were seen once. The specimen sequenced was CD4+ T cells from blood, cultured in vitro. These receptors were obtained from a human donor who had recovered from COVID-19. CDR3s include the opening cysteine and the closing phenylalanine or tryptophan. The D gene is left open where the match is weak. Clone size is not always given. Where it is, it says once, few, many or a class for expanded clones.

- TRBD1 TRBJ1-6 TRBV27 TGTGCCAGCAGTTCGACAGGGGGCTCCTATAATTCACCCCTCCACTTT CASSSTGGSYNSPLHF
- - TRBJ2-1 TRBV11-3 TGTGCCAGCAGGTCAGGGAGGAACTCCTACAATGAGCAGTTCTTC CASRSGRNSYNEQFF
few - TRBJ2-7 TRBV20-1 TGCAGTGCTAGAGCCCGGACGGGCCCGAACGAGCAGTACTTC CSARARTGPNEQYF
- - TRBJ2-7 TRBV6-1 TGTGCCAGCAGTGAAGTACAGGACCCTCGGGGGACCTACGAGCAGTACTTC CASSEVQDPRGTYEQYF
- - TRBJ1-2 TRBV28 TGTGCCAGCAGACAGAGGGAACGGGGGGGCAGCTATGGCTACACCTTC CASRQRERGGSYGYTF
- - TRBJ1-2 TRBV18 TGTGCCAGCTCACCCGACCTACAGGGTCGCTATGGCTACACCTTC CASSPDLQGRYGYTF
few - TRBJ1-5 TRBV21-1 TGTGCCAGCGGACCGGGACAGGGGAGTAGCAGGAGGCGCAATCAGCCCCAGCATTTT CASGPGQGSSRRRNQPQHF
- - TRBJ2-3 TRBV20-1 TGCAGTGCTAGGGATAGCGGAAGCACAGATACGCAGTATTTT CSARDSGSTDTQYF
few TRBD1 TRBJ1-5 TRBV4-3 TGCGCCAGCAGCCATAGACAGGGGGACAATCAGCCCCAGCATTTT CASSHRQGDNQPQHF
- - TRBJ2-1 TRBV27 TGCGCCAGCAGTGAACCAGCCGGCGGATACAATGAGCAGTTCTTC CASSEPAGGYNEQFF
few - TRBJ1-1 TRBV6-1 TGTGCCAGCGATAAGGACGGATACACTGAAGCTTTCTTT CASDKDGYTEAFF
few TRBD1 TRBJ1-1 TRBV28 TGTGCCAGCGTAACAGGGGGCGGGCTGGCGAACACTGAAGCTTTCTTT CASVTGGGLANTEAFF
- - TRBJ2-3 TRBV14 TGTGCCAGCAGCCAAGGGACATCACGCACAGATACGCAGTATTTT CASSQGTSRTDTQYF
- - TRBJ1-2 TRBV11-3 TGTGCCAGCAGCTGGACTACAGGGAAAGGAGGCTACACCTTC CASSWTTGKGGYTF
once TRBD2 TRBJ2-3 TRBV6-1 TGTGCCTGCCGGACTAGCGGGGGCACAGATACGCAGTATTTT CACRTSGGTDTQYF
- TRBD2 TRBJ2-1 TRBV2 TGTGCCAGCAGTGAAGCGAGGGGCACTTCCGGGACTAGCCCATTCTTC CASSEARGTSGTSPFF
few - TRBJ2-4 TRBV20-1 TGCAGTGCTCAGACCCAGGGACTAGCCAAAAACATTCAGTACTTC CSAQTQGLAKNIQYF
- - TRBJ1-3 TRBV6-1 TGTGCCAGCTACCAGCCACCCTCTGGAAACACCATATATTTT CASYQPPSGNTIYF
- - TRBJ2-1 TRBV9 TGTGCCAGCAGCGCAGAAACCGGGACCAGCGGGTACAATGAGCAGTTCTTC CASSAETGTSGYNEQFF
few TRBD2 TRBJ2-7 TRBV6-2/TRBV6-3 TGTGCCAGCAGTGCCCGAAAGGGGAGGGCCGGGGAGCAGTACTTC CASSARKGRAGEQYF
- - TRBJ2-2 TRBV6-1 TGTGCCAGCAGCCGGGACGCCACGAACACCGGGGAGCTGTTTTTT CASSRDATNTGELFF
- - TRBJ2-5 TRBV28 TGTGCCAGCAGACAGGGAGGCGAAAAGACCCAGTACTTC CASRQGGEKTQYF
- - TRBJ1-2 TRBV15 TGTGCCACCAGCAGAGCTGGGGACATAGCTAACTATGGCTACACCTTC CATSRAGDIANYGYTF
- - TRBJ2-3 TRBV5-5 TGTGCCAGCAGCTTGGGGGCCGGACCAGATACGCAGTATTTT CASSLGAGPDTQYF
- - TRBJ2-1 TRBV7-2 TGTGCCAGCAGCTATGGCCTAAACAATGAGCAGTTCTTC CASSYGLNNEQFF
few - TRBJ1-2 TRBV28 TGTGCCAGCAGTTTACTCCCCCGGGCCTATGGCTACACCTTC CASSLLPRAYGYTF
once - TRBJ1-1 TRBV6-1 TGTGCCAGCAACCCCGGGGGGGCTGATGGGTCGAAATGGGGTTTCTTT CASNPGGADGSKWGFF
- - TRBJ2-2 TRBV20-1 TGCAGTGCTTTACAGGGGAACACCGGGGAGCTGTTTTTT CSALQGNTGELFF
few TRBD1 TRBJ1-1 TRBV12-3/TRBV12-4 TGTGCCAGCACTCCACAGGGGGTGGCTACCGAAGCTTTCTTT CASTPQGVATEAFF
- - TRBJ1-5 TRBV27 TGTGCCAGCAGTTTAACGGGCTTAAGGCAGCCCCAGCATTTT CASSLTGLRQPQHF
- TRBD1 TRBJ1-5 TRBV6-1 TGTGCCAGCACCCCGGGACAGGGCAATCAGCCCCAGCATTTT CASTPGQGNQPQHF
- TRBD1 TRBJ2-7 TRBV10-3 TGTGCCATCAGTGAGTCGCGGACAGGGGGCTACGAGCAGTACTTC CAISESRTGGYEQYF
once - TRBJ2-2 TRBV12-3/TRBV12-4 TGTGCCACCGCAGTGGGCGGGGAGCTGTTTTTT CATAVGGELFF
once - TRBJ2-3 TRBV7-9 TGTGCCAGCGTCACCGGGACCTCAAGCGGGGATACGCAGTATTTT CASVTGTSSGDTQYF
- - TRBJ2-7 TRBV4-2 TGTGCCAGCAGCCAAGCCCTAGGCGGCTACGAGCAGTACTTC CASSQALGGYEQYF
few - TRBJ2-2 TRBV7-9 TGTGCCAGCAGCGTGGGACCAAACACCGGGGAGCTGTTTTTT CASSVGPNTGELFF
- - TRBJ2-5 TRBV5-1 TGCGCCAGCAGCTTCCAGGGCAGGGTAGAGACCCAGTACTTC CASSFQGRVETQYF
- TRBD1 TRBJ2-7 TRBV10-3 TGTGCCATCAGACCGGGACAGTACTCCTACGAGCAGTACTTC CAIRPGQYSYEQYF
- - TRBJ1-2 TRBV28 TGTGCCAGCAGTGCTGGAGGACGGTTTTCTACTTCACCAGTCAACTATGGCTACACCTTC CASSAGGRFSTSPVNYGYTF
few - TRBJ2-1 TRBV29-1 TGCAGCGTCCTCAACAGGGTCCCTTACAATGAGCAGTTCTTC CSVLNRVPYNEQFF
- - TRBJ2-3 TRBV20-1 TGCAGTGCTAGCCCGCTGGGGGGTTCAGATACGCAGTATTTT CSASPLGGSDTQYF
once TRBD2 TRBJ2-1 TRBV25-1 TGTGCCAGCAGTGAACTCGGTCTAGCGGGAAGGCATTTCTTC CASSELGLAGRHFF
- TRBD1 TRBJ2-5 TRBV11-3 TGTGCCAGCAGCTTAGTCGGTCTCAGACAGGGTAGTAGGACCCAGTACTTC CASSLVGLRQGSRTQYF
- - TRBJ2-6 TRBV28 TGTGCCAGCAGTTTAGGAGGGTTGTTCACTGGGGCCAACGTCCTGACTTTC CASSLGGLFTGANVLTF
few TRBD2 TRBJ2-3 TRBV6-2/TRBV6-3 TGTGCCAGCAGTCGAATAACTAGCGGGGGTTCCGCGGATACGCAGTATTTT CASSRITSGGSADTQYF
few - TRBJ2-2 TRBV7-2 TGTGCCAGCAGCCGACGACAGGCGAACACCGGGGAGCTGTTTTTT CASSRRQANTGELFF
- - TRBJ2-7 TRBV6-1 TGTGCCAGCAGAAGAAATCCCGACGACAGTTCCTACGAGCAGTACTTC CASRRNPDDSSYEQYF
- - TRBJ1-4 TRBV28 TGTGCCAGCAGTTTAGTCCGGGAAAAACTGTTTTTT CASSLVREKLFF
few - TRBJ1-5 TRBV12-3/TRBV12-4 TGTGCCAGCAGTTTAGCGCGGGGTCGGCATCAGCCCCAGCATTTT CASSLARGRHQPQHF
few - TRBJ2-3 TRBV19 TGTGCCAGTAGTATCGGGGCAGGGGTTACAGATACGCAGTATTTT CASSIGAGVTDTQYF
- - TRBJ2-7 TRBV20-1 TGCAGTGCTATTCGCCCTCCTCAATACGAGCAGTACTTC CSAIRPPQYEQYF
- TRBD2 TRBJ2-7 TRBV5-4 TGTGCCAGCAGCCGTGGGGGGGGCTACGAGCAGTACTTC CASSRGGGYEQYF
- - TRBJ2-7 TRBV6-1 TGTGCCAGCACCCCCCGGCCGAGGTCCTACGAGCAGTACTTC CASTPRPRSYEQYF
- - TRBJ2-5 TRBV21-1 TGTGCCAGCAGCAAGCGGGACTCCCAAGAGACCCAGTACTTC CASSKRDSQETQYF
- TRBD2 TRBJ2-7 TRBV29-1 TGCAGCGTTGAAGCCGCGACTAGCGGGAGCTCCTACGAGCAGTACTTC CSVEAATSGSSYEQYF
- - TRBJ2-7 TRBV12-5 TGTGCTAGTGGTTTGTTCCCTTACGAGCAGTACTTC CASGLFPYEQYF
- TRBD2 TRBJ2-1 TRBV6-2/TRBV6-3 TGTGCCAGCAGTTACTCGAGGCGCGGGAGGCCGGACTCCTACAATGAGCAGTTCTTC CASSYSRRGRPDSYNEQFF